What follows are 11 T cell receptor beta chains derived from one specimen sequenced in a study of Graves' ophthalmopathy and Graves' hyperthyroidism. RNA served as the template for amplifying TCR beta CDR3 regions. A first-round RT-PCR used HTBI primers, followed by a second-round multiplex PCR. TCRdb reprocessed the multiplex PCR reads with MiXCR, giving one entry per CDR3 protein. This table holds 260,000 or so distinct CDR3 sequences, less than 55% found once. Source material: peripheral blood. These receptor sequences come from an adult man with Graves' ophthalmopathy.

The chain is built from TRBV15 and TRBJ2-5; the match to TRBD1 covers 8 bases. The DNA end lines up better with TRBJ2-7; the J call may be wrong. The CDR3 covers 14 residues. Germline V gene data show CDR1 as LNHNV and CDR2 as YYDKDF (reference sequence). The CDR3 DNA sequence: TGTGCCAGCAGTTCGGGACAGGTGACCTACGAGCAGTACTTC. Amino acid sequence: CASSSGQVTYEQYF.

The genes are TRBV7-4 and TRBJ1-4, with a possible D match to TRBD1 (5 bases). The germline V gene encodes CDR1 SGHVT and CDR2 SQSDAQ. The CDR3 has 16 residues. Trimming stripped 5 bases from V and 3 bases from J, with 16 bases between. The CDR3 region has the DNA TGTGCCAGCAGCCCCAAAAACGAGGGACCTAATGAAAAACTGTTTTTT. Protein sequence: CASSPKNEGPNEKLFF.

CDR3 DNA sequence: TGCAGTGCTGTCACAGAGGACCCTGGAAACACCATATATTTT. This codes for CSAVTEDPGNTIYF. The V and J genes are TRBV20-1 and TRBJ1-3; D remains ambiguous. This CDR3 is built from 14 residues. The germline V gene has CDR1 DFQATT and CDR2 SNEGSKA (reference sequence). Trimming removed 5 bases from V and 2 bases from J, with 13 bases in between.

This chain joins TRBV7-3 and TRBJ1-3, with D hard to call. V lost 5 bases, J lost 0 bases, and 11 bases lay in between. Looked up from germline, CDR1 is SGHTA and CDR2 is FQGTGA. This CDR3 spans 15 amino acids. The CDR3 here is CASSADGNSGNTIYF. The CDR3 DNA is TGTGCCAGCAGCGCGGACGGCAACTCTGGAAACACCATATATTTT.

CDR3 sequence (DNA): TGCAGTGCTAAAAAGCAGGGCAGCAATCAGCCCCAGCATTTT. The encoded protein is CSAKKQGSNQPQHF. The chain uses TRBV20-1 and TRBJ1-5; a weak D match, TRBD1 (5 bases). V shed 4 bases and J shed 1 base, with 11 bases lying between them. Germline CDR1 DFQATT, CDR2 SNEGSKA (reference sequence). The CDR3 spans 14 residues.

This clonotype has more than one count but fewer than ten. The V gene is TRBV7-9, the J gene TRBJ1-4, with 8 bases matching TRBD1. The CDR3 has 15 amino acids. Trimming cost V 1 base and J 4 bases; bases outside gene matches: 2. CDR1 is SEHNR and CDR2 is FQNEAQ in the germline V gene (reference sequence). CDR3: CASSLGDRNNEKLFF. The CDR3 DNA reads TGTGCCAGCAGCTTAGGGGACAGGAATAATGAAAAACTGTTTTTT.

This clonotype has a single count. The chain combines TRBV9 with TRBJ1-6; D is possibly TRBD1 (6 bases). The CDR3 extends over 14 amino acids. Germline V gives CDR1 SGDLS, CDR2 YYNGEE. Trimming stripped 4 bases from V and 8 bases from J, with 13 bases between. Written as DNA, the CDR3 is TGTGCCAGCAGCTCCACCGGACAGTATTCACCCCTCCACTTT. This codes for CASSSTGQYSPLHF. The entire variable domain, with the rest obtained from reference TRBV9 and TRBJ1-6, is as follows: DSGVTQTPKHLITATGQRVTLRCSPRSGDLSVYWYQQSLDQGLQFLIQYYNGEERAKGNILERFSAQQFPDLHSELNLSSLELGDSALYFCASSSTGQYSPLHFGNGTRLTVT.

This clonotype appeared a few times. The CDR3 spells CAIAPSGQGYTGELFF. CDR3 bases: TGTGCCATCGCCCCATCGGGACAGGGATACACCGGGGAGCTGTTTTTT. The chain uses TRBV19 and TRBJ2-2; TRBD1 matches at 9 bases. Losses at the gene ends were 10 bases for V and 3 bases for J; bases not matched to a gene: 12. There are 16 residues in the CDR3. The germline V gene has CDR1 LNHDA and CDR2 SQIVND (reference sequence).

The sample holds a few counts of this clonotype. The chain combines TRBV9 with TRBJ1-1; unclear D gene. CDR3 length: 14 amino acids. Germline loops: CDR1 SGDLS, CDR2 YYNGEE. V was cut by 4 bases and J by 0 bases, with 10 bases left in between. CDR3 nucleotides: TGTGCCAGCAGCCGCCAACACGTGAACACTGAAGCTTTCTTT. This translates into CASSRQHVNTEAFF.

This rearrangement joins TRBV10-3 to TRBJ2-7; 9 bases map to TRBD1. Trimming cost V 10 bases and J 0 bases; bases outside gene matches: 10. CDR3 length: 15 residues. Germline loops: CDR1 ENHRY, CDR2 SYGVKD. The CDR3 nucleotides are TGTGCCAGCAGAGGACAGGGGCTGGGCTCCTACGAGCAGTACTTC. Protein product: CASRGQGLGSYEQYF.

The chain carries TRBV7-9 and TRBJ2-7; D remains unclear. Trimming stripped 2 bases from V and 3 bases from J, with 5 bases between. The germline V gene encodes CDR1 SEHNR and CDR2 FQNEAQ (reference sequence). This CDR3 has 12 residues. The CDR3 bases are TGTGCCAGCAGCTTAAATGACTACGAGCAGTACTTC. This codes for CASSLNDYEQYF.